This entry lists 24 T cell receptor beta chains sequenced from one sample in a study of regulatory T cells in long-lasting Graves disease. The time point is: newly diagnosed GD, antithyroid drugs for less than 3 months. There was RNA extracted from PBMCs, and the TCR library was made from it. TCR beta libraries were built with iRepertoire HTBI primers and Arm-PCR of CDR3 regions. TCRdb redid the calling of the multiplex PCR reads with MiXCR, one entry per CDR3 protein. The sample holds roughly 430,000 distinct CDR3 sequences; 16% are singletons and the top ten take about 10%. This sample was also put to use in a study of T cells in Graves' hyperthyroidism and ophthalmopathy.

The specimen was peripheral blood mononuclear cells (PBMCs), collected at new diagnosis, from a patient treated with antithyroid drugs. Source of these receptors: a woman in her twenties or thirties with Graves disease.

This clonotype was found many times. The rearrangement links TRBV11-1 to TRBJ2-2; D is perhaps TRBD1 (5 bases). The CDR3 consists of 13 residues. Germline V CDR1 and CDR2: SGHAT, FQDESV (reference sequence). V lost 8 bases to trimming and J lost 1 base, with 8 bases between them. CDR3 protein: CASQDRNTGELFF. The CDR3 DNA is TGTGCCAGCCAAGACAGGAACACCGGGGAGCTGTTTTTT.

This clonotype was detected only once. The V gene is TRBV3-1, the J gene TRBJ1-4, with a possible D match to TRBD1 (5 bases). Between the trimmed V and J ends, which lost 4 bases and 7 bases, there was a span of 13 bases. CDR3 length: 14 residues. Per germline, CDR1 LGHDT and CDR2 YNNKEL (reference sequence). The CDR3 is CASSLGRGGEKLFF. The CDR3 DNA sequence: TGTGCCAGCAGCCTAGGGAGGGGTGGTGAAAAACTGTTTTTT.

In this sample, this clonotype turned up once. This rearrangement joins TRBV28 to TRBJ1-5; the match to TRBD1 covers 10 bases. The germline V gene encodes CDR1 MDHEN and CDR2 SYDVKM. This CDR3 contains 16 residues. The V segment lost 6 bases and the J segment 6 bases; nucleotides outside the gene matches: 11. CDR3 sequence: CASRRKTGGAGQPQHF. Written as DNA, the CDR3 is TGTGCCAGCAGACGCAAGACAGGGGGCGCGGGTCAGCCCCAGCATTTT.

V gene TRBV19 combines with J gene TRBJ2-7; TRBD1 matches 9 bases. The germline V gene encodes CDR1 LNHDA and CDR2 SQIVND (reference sequence). The CDR3 spans 15 residues. J was trimmed by 2 bases and V by 3 bases; bases with no gene match: 5. The CDR3 DNA follows: TGTGCCAGTAGTATTGGGACAGGGTATCCCTACGAGCAGTACTTC. This encodes CASSIGTGYPYEQYF.

This clonotype turned up a few times. The chain employs TRBV30 and TRBJ2-6; D unclear. V was clipped by 4 bases and J by 0 bases, with 13 bases between them. Germline loops: CDR1 GTSNPN, CDR2 SVGIG (reference sequence). The CDR3 runs 16 residues. The CDR3 spells CAWIRPLNSGANVLTF. CDR3 bases: TGTGCCTGGATCCGACCGTTGAACTCTGGGGCCAACGTCCTGACTTTC.

The chain employs TRBV5-5 and TRBJ2-6, with 8 bases matching TRBD1. The CDR3 consists of 20 residues. In germline, CDR1 is SGHKS, CDR2 YYEKEE (reference sequence). V was clipped by 3 bases and J by 0 bases; unmatched bases: 14. CDR3 bases: TGTGCCAGCAGCTCACGGACAGGGCCTACCTTATCCTCTGGGGCCAACGTCCTGACTTTC. Translated, it gives CASSSRTGPTLSSGANVLTF.

This clonotype occurred many times. The chain combines TRBV5-1 with TRBJ2-7, with 8 bases aligning to TRBD1. The ends lost 0 bases at V and 0 bases at J; junction bases unmatched: 5. The germline CDR1 and CDR2 sequences are SGHRS and YFSETQ. CDR3 size: 16 residues. CDR3 bases: TGCGCCAGCAGCTTGGTTACAGGGGGAGGCTCCTACGAGCAGTACTTC. Its protein is CASSLVTGGGSYEQYF.

Of note for this clonotype: This may be a read error: a much more frequent sequence differs by one nucleotide. J is TRBJ2-3 and V is TRBV28; D may be TRBD1 or TRBD2 (5 bases each). V was trimmed by 3 bases and J by 4 bases, leaving 8 bases between them. Per germline, CDR1 MDHEN and CDR2 SYDVKM. The CDR3 runs to 13 residues. The CDR3 DNA reads as TGTGCCAGCAGTTTTCGGGACGCAGATACGCAGTATTTT. It specifies CASSFRDADTQYF. Drawing the rest from reference TRBV28 and TRBJ2-3, the complete variable domain is DVKVTQSSRYLVKRTGEKVFLECVQDMDHENMFWYRQDPGLGLRLIYFSYDVKMKEKGDIPEGYSVSREKKERFSLILESASTNQTSMYLCASSFRDADTQYFGPGTRLTVL.

This clonotype was counted between two and nine times. A much larger clone differs from this one at a single base, so this may be a read error. V is TRBV7-2 and J is TRBJ2-3, with 11 nucleotides matching TRBD1. After removal of 5 bases from V and 1 base from J, the junction contained 5 bases not matched to a gene. Per germline, CDR1 SGHTA and CDR2 FQGNSA. The CDR3 runs 16 residues. CDR3 amino acids: CASSRRDRGGTDTQYF. The CDR3, as DNA: TGTGCCAGCAGCCGCCGGGACAGGGGGGGCACAGATACGCAGTATTTT.

This clonotype was seen ten or more times. The chain has TRBV2 and TRBJ2-7; D perhaps matches TRBD2 (6 bases). V was clipped by 6 bases and J by 7 bases, with 13 bases between them. Germline V lookup: CDR1 SNHLY, CDR2 FYNNEI. This CDR3 contains 12 residues. CDR3 loop: CASSSSGGEQYF. The CDR3 nucleotides are TGTGCCAGCAGCTCTTCCGGAGGGGAGCAGTACTTC.

This clonotype was observed at least ten times. The gene calls are TRBV20-1 and TRBJ2-1, with D maybe TRBD1 (6 bases). The germline V gene has CDR1 DFQATT and CDR2 SNEGSKA (reference sequence). The CDR3 spans 16 residues. V lost 1 base to trimming and J lost 2 bases, with 15 bases between them. This CDR3 reads CSARVRGGKTYNEQFF. The CDR3 nucleotides are TGCAGTGCTAGAGTCCGAGGGGGTAAGACCTACAATGAGCAGTTCTTC.

This clonotype occurred a few times. The rearrangement links TRBV30 to TRBJ1-1; possibly TRBD1 for D (6 bases). Trimming cost V 4 bases and J 6 bases, with 12 bases left between them. This CDR3 comprises 12 residues. Germline V gives CDR1 GTSNPN, CDR2 SVGIG (reference sequence). The CDR3 reads CAWKQGGPEAFF. The CDR3 coding sequence is TGTGCCTGGAAACAGGGAGGCCCTGAAGCTTTCTTT.

Many counts were recorded for this clonotype. This sequence joins TRBV28 and TRBJ1-5; D remains unclear. The V gene lost 1 base and the J gene lost 0 bases, with 13 bases spanning the gap. This CDR3 is built from 17 residues. Germline lookup yields CDR1 MDHEN and CDR2 SYDVKM. The CDR3 reads CASSLSKEKHSNQPQHF. CDR3 in DNA: TGTGCCAGCAGTTTATCCAAAGAAAAGCATAGCAATCAGCCCCAGCATTTT.

A remark on this clonotype: The junction shows a germline mismatch at one end, possibly a read error. The chain couples TRBV5-1 to TRBJ2-1; 9 bases align to TRBD1. This CDR3 spans 16 amino acids. CDR1 and CDR2 from the germline V gene are SGHRS and YFSETQ. CDR3 in DNA: TGTGCCAGCAGCCTGCAACAGGGGGCTGGTGGAGATGAGCAGTTCTTC. Protein sequence: CASSLQQGAGGDEQFF.

The V gene is TRBV20-1, the J gene TRBJ1-5; the D gene is possibly TRBD1 (6 bases). The CDR3 spans 15 residues. V lost 0 bases, J lost 6 bases, and 15 bases lay in between. From germline, CDR1 is DFQATT and CDR2 SNEGSKA (reference sequence). CDR3 loop: CSARDGTTTGQPQHF. The CDR3 coding sequence is TGCAGTGCTAGAGATGGGACAACTACCGGTCAGCCCCAGCATTTT.

This clonotype appeared many times. The chain recombines TRBV2 with TRBJ1-2; D is ambiguous. Trimming took 4 bases from V and 6 from J, leaving 12 bases between them. The CDR3 has 13 residues. The germline V gene encodes CDR1 SNHLY and CDR2 FYNNEI. CDR3 DNA: TGTGCCAGCAGTGTAGAAGGTACCGATGGCTACACCTTC. Translation gives CASSVEGTDGYTF. The full variable domain, rest sourced from reference TRBV2 and TRBJ1-2, is EPEVTQTPSHQVTQMGQEVILRCVPISNHLYFYWYRQILGQKVEFLVSFYNNEISEKSEIFDDQFSVERPDGSNFTLKIRSTKLEDSAMYFCASSVEGTDGYTFGSGTRLTVV.

This clonotype was counted only a few times. This sequence joins TRBV6-1 and TRBJ2-3, with D possibly TRBD2 on 5 matching bases. Trimming pared 6 bases from V and 5 bases from J, leaving 18 bases between. The CDR3 runs 15 residues. CDR1 is MNHNS, CDR2 SASEGT, per germline. CDR3 amino acids: CASSRTGPLGDTQYF. CDR3 DNA: TGTGCCAGCAGCAGGACTGGACCGCTTGGAGATACGCAGTATTTT.

This clonotype was counted ten times or more. The chain has TRBV28 and TRBJ2-1; possible D gene TRBD2, 5 bases. CDR3 length: 13 amino acids. CDR1 and CDR2 (germline): MDHEN, SYDVKM. V dropped 2 bases and J dropped 8 bases, with 10 bases sitting between them. The CDR3 spells CASSLVREYEQFF. CDR3 DNA sequence: TGTGCCAGCAGTTTAGTTAGGGAGTATGAGCAGTTCTTC.

At least ten counts were recorded for this clonotype. The chain recombines TRBV30 with TRBJ1-1; possible D gene TRBD1, 6 bases. V lost 0 bases and J lost 4, with 12 bases in between. Germline loops: CDR1 GTSNPN, CDR2 SVGIG (reference sequence). The CDR3 has 14 amino acids. The chain's CDR3 is CAWSVRRGGTEAFF. CDR3 bases: TGTGCCTGGAGTGTTCGCAGGGGAGGCACTGAAGCTTTCTTT.

The chain's CDR3 is CATSRGASGKDEQYF. DNA for the CDR3: TGTGCCACCAGCAGAGGGGCTAGCGGGAAGGACGAGCAGTACTTC. The chain couples TRBV15 to TRBJ2-7; TRBD2 agrees at 9 bases. Unmatched junction bases numbered 6, after V lost 1 base and J lost 5 bases. The germline gives CDR1 LNHNV, CDR2 YYDKDF (reference sequence). The CDR3 length is 15 residues.

The gene calls are TRBV27 and TRBJ2-2, with TRBD2 matching over 10 bases. With V trimmed by 8 bases and J by 5 bases, 11 bases remained unmatched. Germline assignment: CDR1 MNHEY and CDR2 SMNVEV (reference sequence). The CDR3 covers 16 residues. In DNA form, the CDR3 reads TGTGCCAGCTCCCTGAACGCGGGACTAGCGACCGGGGAGCTGTTTTTT. This gives the protein CASSLNAGLATGELFF.

A few counts support this clonotype. The chain carries TRBV3-1 and TRBJ2-1; TRBD2 is a possible D gene (5 bases). The CDR3 has 12 amino acids. The germline V gene has CDR1 LGHDT and CDR2 YNNKEL (reference sequence). The V gene lost 1 base and the J gene lost 10 bases, with 8 bases spanning the gap. DNA for the CDR3: TGTGCCAGCAGCCAAGTATCGGGAGAGCAGTTCTTC. It yields the protein CASSQVSGEQFF.

Ten or more counts support this clonotype. The chain has TRBV6-1 and TRBJ2-1; no definite D call. Germline V gene lookup returns CDR1 MNHNS and CDR2 SASEGT. The CDR3 covers 13 residues. The V end was cut by 6 bases, the J end by 5 bases, with 11 bases between. The chain's CDR3 is CASRDRANNEQFF. The DNA of the CDR3 is TGTGCCAGCAGAGATAGGGCGAACAATGAGCAGTTCTTC.

The sample holds many counts of this clonotype. The rearrangement links TRBV30 to TRBJ2-5; 7 nucleotides line up with TRBD1. Germline trimming cut 2 bases from V and 2 bases from J; bases unmatched to any gene: 8. The V gene's germline CDR1 is GTSNPN and CDR2 SVGIG (reference sequence). The CDR3 length is 15 residues. The CDR3 loop reads CAWSRTGGLQETQYF. The CDR3 region has the DNA TGTGCCTGGAGTAGGACAGGCGGCTTACAAGAGACCCAGTACTTC.